This T cell receptor beta chain was captured by sequencing in a study of blood T cell repertoires in COVID-19. Overall study context: Sources were T cells, B-cell-depleted T cells, or PBMCs; the material itself was cDNA or gDNA.

Germline assignment: CDR1 MNHNS and CDR2 SASEGT. Trimming stripped 4 bases from V and 2 bases from J, with 17 bases between. The CDR3 sequence is 16 residues long. Data came from immunoSEQ multiplex PCR; TCRdb stores just in-frame clones and leaves some out. The data show 150,000 to 200,000 clones, around nine tenths seen once. Researchers sorted participants into cohorts using their self-reported clinical history. This receptor was identified in a woman younger than 30 who had recovered from COVID-19. The chain recombines TRBV6-1 with TRBJ1-1; D unclear. The sequencing input was PBMCs or T cells enriched from blood (not recorded which). The DNA of the CDR3 is TGTGCCAGCAGTGTGGGAGGGAATGGGTATAACACTGAAGCTTTCTTT. Translated, it gives CASSVGGNGYNTEAFF.